This TCR beta chain appears in the sequencing data of a study of neurological immune-mediated disorders. Study-level findings and limits: HTLV-1-associated myelopathy had the most TCR clonal expansion, while multiple sclerosis had the least, a level that fell below healthy controls.

This clonotype was counted at least ten times. Its antigen remains unknown. Synthesis of cDNA was performed by 5'RACE using 10-nucleotide random UMIs. In every sequencing run, more than 180 million TCR-beta sequences were generated from 15-18 subjects. TCRdb re-analysed the 5' RACE reads in MiXCR, keeping a single row per CDR3 protein. The data show about 50,000 distinct CDR3 sequences, approximately 10% seen once. The receptor's source is a man aged 65 to 79 with HTLV-1-associated myelopathy (HAM/TSP). Material for sequencing was PBMCs.

Written as DNA, the CDR3 is TGTGCCAGCAGTTTTGGGACAACATACACCGGGGAGCTGTTTTTT. This sequence encodes CASSFGTTYTGELFF. The chain uses TRBV12-3 or TRBV12-4 and TRBJ2-2, with D tentatively TRBD1 (6 bases). This CDR3 is 15 amino acids long. Trimming took off 3 bases at V and 3 bases at J, with 11 bases between the two ends.